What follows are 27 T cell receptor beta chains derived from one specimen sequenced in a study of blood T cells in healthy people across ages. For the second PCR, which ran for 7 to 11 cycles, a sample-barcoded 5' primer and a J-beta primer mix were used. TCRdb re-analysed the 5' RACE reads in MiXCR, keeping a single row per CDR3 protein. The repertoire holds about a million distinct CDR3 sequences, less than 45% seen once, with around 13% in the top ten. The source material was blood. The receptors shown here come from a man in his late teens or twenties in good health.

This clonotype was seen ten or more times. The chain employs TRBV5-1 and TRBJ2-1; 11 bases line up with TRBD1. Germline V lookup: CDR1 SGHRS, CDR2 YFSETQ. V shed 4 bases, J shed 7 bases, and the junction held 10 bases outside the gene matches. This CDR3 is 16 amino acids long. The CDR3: CASSLVPGQGENEQFF. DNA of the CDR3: TGCGCCAGCAGCCTAGTACCGGGACAGGGGGAAAATGAGCAGTTCTTC.

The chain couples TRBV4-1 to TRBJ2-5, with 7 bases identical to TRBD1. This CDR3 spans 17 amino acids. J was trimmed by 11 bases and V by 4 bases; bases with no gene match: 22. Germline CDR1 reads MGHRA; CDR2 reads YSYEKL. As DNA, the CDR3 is TGCGCCAGCAGCCTCCGAAGGACCGGGACAGACAAGCATGAGCAGTACTTC. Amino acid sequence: CASSLRRTGTDKHEQYF.

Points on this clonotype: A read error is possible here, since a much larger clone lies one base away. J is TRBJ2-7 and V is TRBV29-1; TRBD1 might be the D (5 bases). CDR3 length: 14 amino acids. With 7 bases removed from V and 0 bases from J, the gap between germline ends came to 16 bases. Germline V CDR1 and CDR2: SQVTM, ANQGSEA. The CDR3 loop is CSALAQTASYEQYF. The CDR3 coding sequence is TGCAGCGCCCTGGCCCAGACAGCCTCCTACGAGCAGTACTTC.

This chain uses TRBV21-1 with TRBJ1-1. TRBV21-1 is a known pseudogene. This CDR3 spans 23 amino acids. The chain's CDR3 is CASSKEIAFLSGLVIQGNTEAFF. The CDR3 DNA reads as TGTGCTAGCAGCAAAGAAATCGCCTTTTTGAGTGGGCTAGTCATACAAGGGAACACTGAAGCTTTCTTT.

CDR3 region: CASSLNLQGSSYNEQFF. CDR3 coding DNA: TGTGCCAGCAGCTTAAACCTACAGGGGAGCTCCTACAATGAGCAGTTCTTC. V gene TRBV5-5 combines with J gene TRBJ2-1; 7 bases fit TRBD1. Germline CDR1 is SGHKS and CDR2 is YYEKEE (reference sequence). The CDR3 extends over 17 amino acids. J gave up 0 bases and V 2 bases, and 8 bases lay outside the gene matches.

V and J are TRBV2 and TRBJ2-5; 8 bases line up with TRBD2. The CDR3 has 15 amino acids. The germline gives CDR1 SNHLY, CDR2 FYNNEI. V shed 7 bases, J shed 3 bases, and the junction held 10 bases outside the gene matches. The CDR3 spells CASKLLTGGKETQYF. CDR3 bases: TGTGCCAGCAAGCTCCTAACGGGGGGGAAAGAGACCCAGTACTTC. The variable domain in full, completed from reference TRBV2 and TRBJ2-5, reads EPEVTQTPSHQVTQMGQEVILRCVPISNHLYFYWYRQILGQKVEFLVSFYNNEISEKSEIFDDQFSVERPDGSNFTLKIRSTKLEDSAMYFCASKLLTGGKETQYFGPGTRLLVL.

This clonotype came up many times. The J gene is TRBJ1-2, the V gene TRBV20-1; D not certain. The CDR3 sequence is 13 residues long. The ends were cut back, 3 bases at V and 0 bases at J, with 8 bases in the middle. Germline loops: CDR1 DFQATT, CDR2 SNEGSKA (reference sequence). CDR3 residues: CSARITTNYGYTF. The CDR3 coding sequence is TGCAGTGCTAGGATCACTACTAACTATGGCTACACCTTC.

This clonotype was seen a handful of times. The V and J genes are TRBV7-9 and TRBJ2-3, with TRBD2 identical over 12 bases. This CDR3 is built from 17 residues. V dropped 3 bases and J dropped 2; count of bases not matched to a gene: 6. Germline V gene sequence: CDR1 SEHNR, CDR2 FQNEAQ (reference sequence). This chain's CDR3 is CASSFRLAGDFTDTQYF. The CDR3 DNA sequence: TGTGCCAGCAGCTTCAGACTAGCGGGGGATTTCACAGATACGCAGTATTTT.

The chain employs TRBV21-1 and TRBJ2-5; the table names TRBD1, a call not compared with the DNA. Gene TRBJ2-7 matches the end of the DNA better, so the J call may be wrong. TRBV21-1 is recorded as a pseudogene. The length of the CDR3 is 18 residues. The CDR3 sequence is CASSKAYKEDRVRSEQYF. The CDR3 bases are TGTGCCAGCAGCAAAGCCTATAAAGAGGACAGGGTTCGTAGCGAGCAGTACTTC.

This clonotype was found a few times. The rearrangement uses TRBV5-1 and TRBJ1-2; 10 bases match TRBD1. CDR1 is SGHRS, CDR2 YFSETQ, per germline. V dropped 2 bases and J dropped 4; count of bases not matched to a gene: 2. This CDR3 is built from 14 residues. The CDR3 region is CASSFRDRGYGYTF. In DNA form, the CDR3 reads TGCGCCAGCAGCTTTCGGGACAGGGGCTATGGCTACACCTTC.

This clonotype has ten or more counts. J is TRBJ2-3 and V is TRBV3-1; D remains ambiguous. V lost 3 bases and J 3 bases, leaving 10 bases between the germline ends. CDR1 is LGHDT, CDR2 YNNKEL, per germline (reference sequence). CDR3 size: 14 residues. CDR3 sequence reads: CASSHSLRTDTQYF. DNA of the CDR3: TGTGCCAGCAGCCATTCCCTGCGAACAGATACGCAGTATTTT.

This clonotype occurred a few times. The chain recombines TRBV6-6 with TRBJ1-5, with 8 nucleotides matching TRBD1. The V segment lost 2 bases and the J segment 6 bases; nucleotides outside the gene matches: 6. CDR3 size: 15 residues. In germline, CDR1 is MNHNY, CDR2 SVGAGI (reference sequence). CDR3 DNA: TGTGCCAGCAGTTACGACAGGGGAGGTAGTCAGCCCCAGCATTTT. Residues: CASSYDRGGSQPQHF.

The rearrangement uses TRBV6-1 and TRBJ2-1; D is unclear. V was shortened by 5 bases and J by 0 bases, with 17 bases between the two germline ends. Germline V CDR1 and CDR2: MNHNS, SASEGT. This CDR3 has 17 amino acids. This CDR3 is CASSRRPHVSSYNEQFF. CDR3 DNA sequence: TGTGCCAGCAGTCGCCGTCCCCATGTAAGCTCCTACAATGAGCAGTTCTTC.

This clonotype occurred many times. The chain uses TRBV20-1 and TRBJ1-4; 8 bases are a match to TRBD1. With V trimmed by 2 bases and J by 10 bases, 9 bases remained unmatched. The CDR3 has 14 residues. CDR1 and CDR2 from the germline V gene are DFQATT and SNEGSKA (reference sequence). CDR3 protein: CSARSPDREGKLFF. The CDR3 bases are TGCAGTGCTAGAAGTCCGGACAGGGAGGGAAAACTGTTTTTT.

In DNA form, the CDR3 reads TGTGCCAGCAGCGCAGTAACTGGATCACCCCTCCACTTT. It specifies CASSAVTGSPLHF. J is TRBJ1-6 and V is TRBV9; unclear D gene. From germline, CDR1 is SGDLS and CDR2 YYNGEE. CDR3 size: 13 residues. The V end was cut by 3 bases, the J end by 10 bases, with 11 bases between.

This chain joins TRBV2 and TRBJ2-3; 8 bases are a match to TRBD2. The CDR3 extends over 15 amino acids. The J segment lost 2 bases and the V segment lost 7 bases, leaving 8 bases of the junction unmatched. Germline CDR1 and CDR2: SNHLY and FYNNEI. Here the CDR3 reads CASKSRGGSTDTQYF. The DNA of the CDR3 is TGTGCCAGCAAATCCCGGGGGGGTTCCACAGATACGCAGTATTTT.

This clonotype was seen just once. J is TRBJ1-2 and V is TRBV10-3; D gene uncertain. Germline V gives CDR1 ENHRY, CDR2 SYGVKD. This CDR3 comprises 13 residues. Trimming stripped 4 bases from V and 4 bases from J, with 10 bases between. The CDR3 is CAISAAEGYGYTF. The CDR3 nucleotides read TGTGCCATCAGTGCTGCTGAGGGCTATGGCTACACCTTC.

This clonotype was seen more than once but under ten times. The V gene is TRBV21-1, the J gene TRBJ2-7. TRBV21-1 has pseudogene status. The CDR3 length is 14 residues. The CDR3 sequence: CASSKVRGSYEQYF. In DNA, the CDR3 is TGTGCCAGCAGCAAAGTAAGGGGGTCCTACGAGCAGTACTTC.

The CDR3 coding sequence is TGTGCCAGCAGCCCTGACGGCCCCAGGGGGCAGAACACCGGGGAGCTGTTTTTT. Translated: CASSPDGPRGQNTGELFF. This rearrangement joins TRBV12-3 or TRBV12-4 to TRBJ2-2; 8 bases line up with TRBD1. The length of the CDR3 is 18 residues. Trimming took 6 bases from V and 1 from J; bases not matched to a gene: 13.

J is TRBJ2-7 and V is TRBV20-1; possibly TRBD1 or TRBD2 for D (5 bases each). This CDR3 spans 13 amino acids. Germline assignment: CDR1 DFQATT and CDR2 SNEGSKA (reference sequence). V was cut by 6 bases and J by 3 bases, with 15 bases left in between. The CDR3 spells CSAHGGFNYEQYF. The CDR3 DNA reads TGCAGTGCCCATGGGGGTTTTAACTACGAGCAGTACTTC.

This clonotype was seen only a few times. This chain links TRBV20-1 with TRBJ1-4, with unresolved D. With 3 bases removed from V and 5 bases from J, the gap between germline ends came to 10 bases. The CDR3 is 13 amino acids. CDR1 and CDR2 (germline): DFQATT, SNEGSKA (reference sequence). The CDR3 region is CSARSQLNEKLFF. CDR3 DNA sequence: TGCAGTGCTAGGTCCCAGTTAAATGAAAAACTGTTTTTT.

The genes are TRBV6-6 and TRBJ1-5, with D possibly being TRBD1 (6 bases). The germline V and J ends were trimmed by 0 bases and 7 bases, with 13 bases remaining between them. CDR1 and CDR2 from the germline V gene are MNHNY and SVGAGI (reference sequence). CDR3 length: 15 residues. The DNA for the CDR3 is TGTGCCAGCAGTTACTCGAGGGGGGCCGGGCAGCCCCAGCATTTT. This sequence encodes CASSYSRGAGQPQHF.

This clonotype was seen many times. CDR3 sequence (DNA): TGTGCCAGCAGCTTACAAACAACCACGTACGAGCAGTACTTC. Translated: CASSLQTTTYEQYF. V gene TRBV7-2 combines with J gene TRBJ2-7; D is unclear. In germline, CDR1 is SGHTA, CDR2 FQGNSA. V shed 2 bases and J shed 4 bases, with 12 bases lying between them. This CDR3 has 14 residues.

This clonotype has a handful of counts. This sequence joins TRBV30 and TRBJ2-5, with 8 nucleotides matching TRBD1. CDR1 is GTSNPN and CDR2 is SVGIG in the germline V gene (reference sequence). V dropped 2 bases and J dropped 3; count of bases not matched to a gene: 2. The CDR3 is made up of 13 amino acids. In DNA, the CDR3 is TGTGCCTGGAGTTCAGGGGGCGAAGAGACCCAGTACTTC. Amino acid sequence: CAWSSGGEETQYF.

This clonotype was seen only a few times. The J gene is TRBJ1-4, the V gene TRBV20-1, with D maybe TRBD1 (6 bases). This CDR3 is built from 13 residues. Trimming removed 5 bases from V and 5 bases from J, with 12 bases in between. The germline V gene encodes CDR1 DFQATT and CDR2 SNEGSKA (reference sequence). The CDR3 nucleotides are TGCAGTGCTTTGGACAGCCTGAATGAAAAACTGTTTTTT. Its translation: CSALDSLNEKLFF.

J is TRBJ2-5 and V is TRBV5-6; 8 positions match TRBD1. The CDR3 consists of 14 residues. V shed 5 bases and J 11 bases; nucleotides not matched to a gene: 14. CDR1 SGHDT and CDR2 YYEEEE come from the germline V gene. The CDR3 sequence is CASRYGQGGNEQYF. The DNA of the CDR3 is TGTGCCAGCAGATACGGACAGGGAGGCAATGAGCAGTACTTC.

The CDR3 DNA reads TGCAGTGCTAGAGATGGGAAGGGGGGCGATGGCTACACCTTC. Amino acids: CSARDGKGGDGYTF. The genes are TRBV20-1 and TRBJ1-2; TRBD1 is a possible D gene (6 bases). The V gene lost 0 bases and the J gene lost 6 bases, with 14 bases spanning the gap. CDR3 length: 14 residues. The germline V gene has CDR1 DFQATT and CDR2 SNEGSKA (reference sequence).